Below, one T cell receptor beta chain is given with its context. These data are taken from a study of blood T cell repertoires in COVID-19. About the research overall: There were acute and convalescent COVID-19 samples, and they came from the United States, Italy and Spain. Nucleic acid was either cDNA or gDNA, and it came from T cells, B-cell-depleted T cells, or PBMCs.

Profiled with immunoSEQ multiplex PCR; TCRdb holds only in-frame clones, not every one. This sample has around 190,000 clones, with 70% to 90% found just once. The CDR3 sequence is 16 residues long. Germline assignment: CDR1 LNHNV and CDR2 YYDKDF (reference sequence). V shed 0 bases and J shed 5 bases, with 16 bases lying between them. Sequencing used peripheral blood. The source of this sequence is a man aged 65 to 85 with active or convalescent COVID-19. The chain is built from TRBV15 and TRBJ1-2; D uncertain. CDR3: CATSRDEQWVPYGYTF. The CDR3 DNA reads as TGTGCCACCAGCAGAGATGAACAGTGGGTCCCTTATGGCTACACCTTC.